This T cell receptor (beta chain) was sequenced for a study of CD8+CD57+ T cells in acquired aplastic anemia. About the study: Sorted CD4+ and CD8+ cells gave an average of 3.2 ug of DNA. Study-wide results and caveats: Patients and controls were found to share twenty-nine CD8+ CDR3 sequences. Patient and control CD8+ Simpson's diversity was not significantly different.

Genomic DNA provided the template from which TCR beta VDJ and CDR3 profiles were obtained. TCRdb reanalysed the reads using MiXCR and keeps one entry per CDR3 protein. The table includes some 150,000 distinct CDR3 sequences, around 75% detected once. CDR1 MNHEY and CDR2 SVGAGI come from the germline V gene. Trimming shortened V by 2 bases and J by 2 bases, and 16 bases separated the two germline ends. The length of the CDR3 is 16 residues. In its sample, this clonotype was seen once. Its antigen remains unknown. Patients chosen for sequencing had shown CD8+CD57+ cell expansion by flow cytometry. No therapy was given to patients before blood sampling.

This sequence joins TRBV6-5 and TRBJ2-7; perhaps TRBD1 as D (5 bases). Sequenced: sorted CD4+, CD8+, or CD8+CD57+ T cells (not recorded which) from PBMCs. The clonotype originates from a human donor with aplastic anemia. The CDR3 is CASSYSSGGAAYEQYF. In DNA, the CDR3 is TGTGCCAGCAGTTACAGTTCAGGTGGGGCAGCCTACGAGCAGTACTTC.